This is a list of T cell receptor beta chains from one sample in a study of human T cells and chemical hapten exposure. TCRdb fed the RACE reads into MiXCR, producing one record per CDR3 protein. The sample includes around 110,000 distinct CDR3 sequences, over 9% of them seen just once. Material: whole blood, obtained in connection with sensitization to the hapten diphenylcyclopropenone (DPC). All receptors derive from a woman aged 45-65 years with alopecia areata. Some clones in this sample may be carry-over from other donors' samples. The CDR3 runs from the conserved cysteine through the conserved F or W. Fields, in order: clone size, CDR3 length, V gene, J gene, D gene, CDR3 protein, CDR3 DNA. The D gene is left open where the match is weak. Only part of the rows carry a size: once, few, many, or a class if the clone is expanded.

>.|12|TRBV20-1|TRBJ1-5|.
CSAYQGSQPKHF
TGCAGTGCTTATCAGGGGAGCCAGCCCAAGCATTTT
>.|16|TRBV20-1|TRBJ2-3|.
CSARDQADFPTDTQYF
TGCAGTGCTAGAGATCAAGCGGACTTCCCCACAGATACGCAGTATTTT
>.|18|TRBV7-2|TRBJ2-3|TRBD2
CASSLSSRLAGSTDTQYF
TGTGCCAGCAGCTTAAGTTCTAGGCTAGCGGGGAGCACAGATACGCAGTATTTT
>.|13|TRBV7-8|TRBJ1-1|.
CASSRAVNTEAFF
TGTGCCAGCAGCAGAGCCGTGAACACTGAAGCTTTCTTT
>.|13|TRBV20-1|TRBJ1-3|.
CSAAQYSGNTIYF
TGCAGTGCTGCACAGTACTCTGGAAACACCATATATTTT
>.|14|TRBV2|TRBJ2-1|TRBD2
CASSENAGGHEQFF
TGTGCCAGCAGTGAAAACGCGGGGGGGCATGAGCAGTTCTTC
>many|13|TRBV20-1|TRBJ1-2|.
CSAGPGGAYGYTF
TGCAGTGCTGGCCCGGGGGGAGCTTATGGCTACACCTTC
>few|18|TRBV4-2|TRBJ2-2|.
CASSSHLGAGTNTGELFF
TGTGCCAGCAGCTCCCACCTGGGCGCGGGGACGAACACCGGGGAGCTGTTTTTT
>few|13|TRBV3-1|TRBJ2-7|TRBD2
CASSSGLASEQYF
TGTGCCAGCAGCTCGGGACTAGCATCCGAGCAGTACTTC
>.|14|TRBV12-3/TRBV12-4|TRBJ2-1|TRBD1
CASQGVYSYNEQFF
TGTGCCAGTCAGGGGGTTTACTCCTACAATGAGCAGTTCTTC
>.|16|TRBV6-2/TRBV6-3|TRBJ2-7|TRBD1
CASSYSELDRVKEQYF
TGTGCCAGCAGTTACTCCGAGTTGGACAGGGTGAAGGAGCAGTACTTC
>few|20|TRBV14|TRBJ2-1|TRBD2
CASSQVGSGTSGSFYNEQFF
TGTGCCAGCAGCCAAGTGGGAAGTGGGACTAGCGGGAGTTTTTACAATGAGCAGTTCTTC
>few|16|TRBV5-1|TRBJ2-5|TRBD2
CASSLGTSNPRETQYF
TGCGCCAGCAGCTTGGGGACTAGCAACCCGAGGGAGACCCAGTACTTC
>few|12|TRBV10-2|TRBJ2-4|.
CASSGTENIQYF
TGCGCCAGCAGCGGGACGGAAAACATTCAGTACTTC
>few|16|TRBV4-3|TRBJ2-1|TRBD1
CASSRTTGLTYNEQFF
TGCGCCAGCAGCCGGACGACAGGGCTTACCTACAATGAGCAGTTCTTC
>many|16|TRBV5-5|TRBJ2-3|TRBD2
CASSLGTGPGGDTQYF
TGTGCCAGCAGCTTGGGGACGGGCCCGGGGGGAGATACGCAGTATTTT
>few|14|TRBV7-8|TRBJ1-2|.
CASSPTEAYYGYTF
TGTGCCAGCAGCCCTACTGAGGCGTACTATGGCTACACCTTC
>.|13|TRBV12-3/TRBV12-4|TRBJ1-5|.
CASSLSPGQPQHF
TGTGCCAGCAGTTTAAGCCCTGGACAGCCCCAGCATTTT
>many|14|TRBV12-3/TRBV12-4|TRBJ2-1|.
CASSLTGTYNEQFF
TGTGCCAGCAGTTTAACGGGGACCTACAATGAGCAGTTCTTC
>few|16|TRBV28|TRBJ2-6|.
CASTRGSVSGANVLTF
TGTGCCAGCACGAGGGGTTCGGTTTCTGGGGCCAACGTCCTGACTTTC
>many|11|TRBV3-1|TRBJ1-2|.
CASSQGSGYTF
TGTGCCAGCAGCCAAGGCAGTGGCTACACCTTC
>few|12|TRBV12-3/TRBV12-4|TRBJ1-3|.
CAAGGATNTIYF
TGTGCCGCTGGGGGGGCCACGAACACCATATATTTT
>many|13|TRBV6-5|TRBJ2-7|.
CASSPGGLYEQYF
TGTGCCAGCAGTCCCGGTGGGCTCTACGAGCAGTACTTC
>.|12|TRBV12-3/TRBV12-4|TRBJ1-1|.
CATLVGFTEAFF
TGTGCCACATTAGTGGGTTTCACTGAAGCTTTCTTT
>many|15|TRBV5-1|TRBJ2-5|TRBD2
CASSFPLAGQETQYF
TGCGCCAGCAGCTTTCCCTTAGCGGGCCAAGAGACCCAGTACTTC
>.|16|TRBV28|TRBJ1-4|.
CASSPPGRGLGEKLFF
TGTGCCAGCAGTCCCCCAGGGAGGGGGTTGGGTGAAAAACTGTTTTTT
>.|13|TRBV3-1|TRBJ1-1|.
CASSQNRVTEAFF
TGTGCCAGCAGTCAAAATCGGGTAACTGAAGCTTTCTTT
>.|16|TRBV9|TRBJ2-4|.
CASSVGSGRTKNIQYF
TGTGCCAGCAGCGTAGGATCGGGAAGAACCAAAAACATTCAGTACTTC
>few|19|TRBV6-1|TRBJ1-4|TRBD1
CASSEPGQGTWTTNEKLFF
TGTGCCAGCAGTGAACCGGGACAGGGGACTTGGACAACTAATGAAAAACTGTTTTTT
>.|13|TRBV6-6|TRBJ2-7|TRBD2
CASRSSGGNEQYF
TGTGCCAGCAGGTCTAGCGGGGGAAACGAGCAGTACTTC
>many|16|TRBV3-1|TRBJ1-2|.
CASSSREGLPRDGYTF
TGTGCCAGCAGCTCTCGCGAGGGACTTCCCAGGGATGGCTACACCTTC
>.|14|TRBV12-3/TRBV12-4|TRBJ1-3|TRBD1
CASSPDRAGNTIYF
TGTGCCAGCAGCCCCGACAGGGCCGGAAACACCATATATTTT
>.|13|TRBV29-1|TRBJ2-1|.
CSVEESGLNEQFF
TGCAGCGTTGAAGAATCAGGGTTGAATGAGCAGTTCTTC
>.|15|TRBV4-1|TRBJ1-1|.
CASSQDRLVNTEAFF
TGCGCCAGCAGCCAAGACAGGTTAGTGAACACTGAAGCTTTCTTT
>.|14|TRBV6-6|TRBJ2-2|.
CATGWGTNAGELFF
TGTGCCACAGGTTGGGGGACCAACGCCGGGGAGCTGTTTTTT
>.|16|TRBV6-6|TRBJ2-1|TRBD1
CASSPKDRVVRNEQFF
TGTGCCAGCAGTCCAAAGGACAGGGTGGTGAGGAATGAGCAGTTCTTC
>.|11|TRBV6-2/TRBV6-3|TRBJ2-7|.
CASKGRDEQYF
TGTGCCAGCAAAGGTCGGGACGAGCAGTACTTC
>.|14|TRBV27|TRBJ2-7|TRBD2
CASSLSGRAYEQYF
TGTGCCAGCAGTTTATCAGGGAGGGCCTACGAGCAGTACTTC
>many|15|TRBV2|TRBJ2-1|TRBD2
CASSNLAGGGNEQFF
TGTGCCAGCAGTAACCTAGCGGGAGGGGGCAATGAGCAGTTCTTC
>many|14|TRBV27|TRBJ2-1|TRBD2
CASNESGGGNEQFF
TGTGCCAGCAACGAGTCCGGGGGAGGGAATGAGCAGTTCTTC
>few|16|TRBV13|TRBJ1-1|.
CASSLNPGEPKPEAFF
TGTGCCAGCAGCTTGAATCCCGGGGAGCCAAAGCCCGAAGCTTTCTTT
>.|18|TRBV6-1|TRBJ2-7|TRBD1
CASSEWTGLEASTYEQYF
TGTGCCAGCAGTGAATGGACAGGGCTCGAAGCGAGTACATACGAGCAGTACTTC
>.|16|TRBV10-3|TRBJ2-2|TRBD2
CAISSSGGASTGELFF
TGTGCCATCAGTTCTAGCGGGGGGGCCAGCACCGGGGAGCTGTTTTTT